This is a list of T cell receptor beta chains from one sample in a study of T cells in localized non-small cell lung cancer. The protocol was immunoSEQ multiplex PCR, while the TCRdb copy is restricted to in-frame clones and leaves out a portion. The data show nearly 40,000 clones, with around 87% seen just once and around 3.8% held by the top ten. The sequences come from peripheral blood, collected before any cancer treatment. Receptor source: a man aged 18-55 years with stage I lung adenocarcinoma. CDR3s leave out the opening cysteine and the closing phenylalanine or tryptophan.

V: TRBV6-5
J: TRBJ1-4
CDR3: ASSPTSAANEKLF

V: TRBV20-1
J: TRBJ2-3
CDR3: SAGLADTQY

V: TRBV5-8
J: TRBJ1-1
CDR3: ASSFGGNTEAF

V: TRBV2
J: TRBJ1-6
CDR3: ASSVGQGEMSPLH

V: TRBV5-6
J: TRBJ2-3
CDR3: ASSPGTTFSTDTQY

V: TRBV7-2
J: TRBJ1-3
CDR3: ASSLGPPGGGGNTIY

V: TRBV28
J: TRBJ1-1
CDR3: ASSPPKDLNTEAF

V: TRBV2
J: TRBJ2-2
CDR3: ASKRDLNTGELF

V: TRBV2
J: TRBJ1-6
CDR3: ASTSQQGLNSPLH

V: TRBV2
J: TRBJ1-5
CDR3: ASSEDRGNNQPQH

V: TRBV10-3
J: TRBJ2-1
CDR3: AISIGGQGPEQF

V: TRBV28
J: TRBJ1-1
CDR3: ASSETGKGSEAF

V: TRBV25-1
J: TRBJ1-2
CDR3: ASSSSAKYGYT

V: TRBV7-8
J: TRBJ1-1
CDR3: ASSSGRDTEAF

V: TRBV5-4
J: TRBJ2-7
CDR3: ASSLAPEVQGYEQY

V: TRBV5-1
J: TRBJ2-1
CDR3: ASSRTSGGAYEQF

V: TRBV4-3
J: TRBJ2-5
CDR3: ASSQDSPGAAEWEETQY

V: TRBV28
J: TRBJ1-3
CDR3: ASSLWGEGTSGNTIY

V: TRBV29-1
J: TRBJ1-2
CDR3: SVEKAPGTAGYT

V: TRBV4-3
J: TRBJ1-2
CDR3: ASSQETGTPYGYT

V: TRBV18
J: TRBJ1-1
CDR3: ASSPGQGVGNTEAF

V: TRBV14
J: TRBJ1-1
CDR3: ASSLRQRTSGTEAF

V: TRBV18
J: TRBJ2-2
CDR3: ASSPRSDTGELF

V: TRBV30
J: TRBJ1-2
CDR3: AWSPFGQGASYGYT

V: TRBV6-1
J: TRBJ1-5
CDR3: ASSEFGGKQPQH

V: TRBV5-1
J: TRBJ2-1
CDR3: ASSVPTSANEQF

V: TRBV7-9
J: TRBJ2-5
CDR3: ASSLGTSGTQETQY

V: TRBV18
J: TRBJ2-2
CDR3: ASSSVQGAGELF

V: TRBV4-3
J: TRBJ1-3
CDR3: ASSQDQRAGNTIY

V: TRBV7-6
J: TRBJ1-3
CDR3: ASSQGAISSGNTIY

V: TRBV9
J: TRBJ1-2
CDR3: ASSVEAGQGYGYT

V: TRBV4-3
J: TRBJ1-1
CDR3: ASSQAWSDTEAF

V: TRBV30
J: TRBJ1-1
CDR3: AWKTAGGTEAF

V: TRBV5-4
J: TRBJ1-2
CDR3: ASSIDTLYGYT

V: TRBV9
J: TRBJ2-6
CDR3: ASSVLTGGANVLT

V: TRBV27
J: TRBJ2-7
CDR3: ASSLSPGSYEQY

V: TRBV4-1
J: TRBJ1-2
CDR3: ASSQKDTTNYGYT

V: TRBV7-8
J: TRBJ2-5
CDR3: ASSLRTAQETQY

V: TRBV19
J: TRBJ2-5
CDR3: ASSQGQGWETQY

V: TRBV7-2
J: TRBJ1-5
CDR3: ASSLEANQPQH

V: TRBV7-9
J: TRBJ1-1
CDR3: ASSLAARRNTEAF

V: TRBV5-6
J: TRBJ2-7
CDR3: ASSLRIRQGYEQY

V: TRBV27
J: TRBJ2-2
CDR3: ASSFPGLGKNTGELF

V: TRBV10-3
J: TRBJ1-4
CDR3: AISDGRDEKLF

V: TRBV21-1
J: TRBJ1-1
CDR3: ASSTYREKDTEAF

V: TRBV19
J: TRBJ2-1
CDR3: ASSITGTGGSIQF

V: TRBV19
J: TRBJ2-1
CDR3: ASSIPSYGQSSYNEQF

V: TRBV5-6
J: TRBJ1-1
CDR3: ASSFGTGNTEAF

V: TRBV4-2
J: TRBJ2-1
CDR3: ASSQELAGANYNEQF

V: TRBV4-2
J: TRBJ1-2
CDR3: ASSPPTASPDGYT

V: TRBV29-1
J: TRBJ1-4
CDR3: SVVGGTNEKLF

V: TRBV28
J: TRBJ2-5
CDR3: ASSLYGQIQETQY

V: TRBV28
J: TRBJ1-2
CDR3: ASSKHRYYGYT

V: TRBV29-1
J: TRBJ2-7
CDR3: SVGGRTYEQY

V: TRBV27
J: TRBJ2-6
CDR3: ASSKTPGTVSGANVLT

V: TRBV18
J: TRBJ2-7
CDR3: ASSPTGVGEQY